Listed below are T cell receptor beta chains from one sample, sequenced in a study of blood T cell repertoires in COVID-19. TCRdb keeps only in-frame clones here, not all; method: immunoSEQ multiplex PCR. The top ten clones hold approximately 1.5% of a sample with a few hundred thousand clones, around nine tenths of them seen once. The sample was PBMCs or T cells enriched from blood (not recorded which). Receptor source: a woman under 30 who had been exposed to COVID-19. Both conserved end residues are part of each CDR3. The order of the fields is J gene, D gene, V gene, clone size, CDR3 length, CDR3 DNA, CDR3 protein. The D gene is left open where the match is weak. Rows may omit the clone size; those that give it use once, few, many or a size class.

TRBJ1-5,TRBD1,TRBV7-2,.,19,TGTGCCAGCAGCTTAGCTTTCGGTTGGACAGGGGCTCGTCAACAGCCCCAGCATTTT,CASSLAFGWTGARQQPQHF
TRBJ2-7,TRBD1,TRBV6-5,.,14,TGTGCCAGTGAGAAACGGACAGGCCGCTACGAGCAGTACTTC,CASEKRTGRYEQYF
TRBJ2-2,.,TRBV29-1,once,13,TGCAGCGTTGCCAGGACGAACACCGGGGAGCTGTTTTTT,CSVARTNTGELFF
TRBJ2-3,TRBD2,TRBV5-4,.,18,TGTGCCAGCAGCTCCCTAGCGGGAGAAGCCCTTGGCACAGATACGCAGTATTTT,CASSSLAGEALGTDTQYF
TRBJ2-7,TRBD1,TRBV7-2,once,15,TGTGCCAGCAGCTCGGGACAGGGGGCAGCCTACGAGCAGTACTTC,CASSSGQGAAYEQYF
TRBJ2-7,.,TRBV3-1/TRBV3-2,.,12,TGTGCCAGCAGCCGCGGGACGGCGATGCAGTACTTC,CASSRGTAMQYF
TRBJ1-2,TRBD1,TRBV6-4,few,15,TGTGCCAGCAGTGACGGGGACAGGGGGTTCCATGGCTACACCTTC,CASSDGDRGFHGYTF
TRBJ1-4,.,TRBV28,.,17,TGTGCCAGCAGTGCGGCCCTGGAGGGCGCAGGTAATGAAAAACTGTTTTTT,CASSAALEGAGNEKLFF
TRBJ2-5,TRBD2,TRBV3-1/TRBV3-2,.,18,TGTGCCAGCAGCTATGGGACTAGCGGGGGGCCTTACCAAGAGACCCAGTACTTC,CASSYGTSGGPYQETQYF
TRBJ1-5,.,TRBV6-5,.,16,TGTGCCAGCAGTTACCATAAGGACTCCGGCGCACAGCCCCAGCATTTT,CASSYHKDSGAQPQHF
TRBJ2-2,.,TRBV5-1,.,15,TGCGCCAGCAGCTTGGGGACAGCCTACACCGGGGAGCTGTTTTTT,CASSLGTAYTGELFF
TRBJ1-3,.,TRBV6-5,few,16,TGTGCCAGCAGTTCCCCCAGGCAGAGCTCTGGAAACACCATATATTTT,CASSSPRQSSGNTIYF
TRBJ1-4,TRBD1,TRBV6-5,.,13,TGTGCCGTTCCTGGGACAGCCTATGAAAAACTGTTTTTT,CAVPGTAYEKLFF
TRBJ1-1,.,TRBV28,.,12,TGTGCCAGCAAGCGGAGAACCACTGAAGCTTTCTTT,CASKRRTTEAFF
TRBJ2-2,.,TRBV11-2,.,16,TGTGCCAGCAGCTTAGCCGGACTATTGAACACCGGGGAGCTGTTTTTT,CASSLAGLLNTGELFF
TRBJ2-7,TRBD1,TRBV7-9,.,18,TGTGCCAGCAGCCCACGTCCCGGGACAGTGGTAGACTCCTACGAGCAGTACTTC,CASSPRPGTVVDSYEQYF
TRBJ2-1,.,TRBV7-6,.,15,TGTGCCAGCAGCTACGGTGGGAGCTCCTACAATGAGCAGTTCTTC,CASSYGGSSYNEQFF
TRBJ1-2,.,TRBV28,once,14,TGTGCCAGCAGTTTATTTACAGGGTTCGGTGGCTACACCTTC,CASSLFTGFGGYTF
TRBJ1-1,.,TRBV19,once,13,TGTGCCAGTATACCGACAGGGAACACTGAAGCTTTCTTT,CASIPTGNTEAFF
TRBJ1-1,.,TRBV7-8,.,14,TGTGCCAGCAGCCTTCGACTCTTGGAGACTGAAGCTTTCTTT,CASSLRLLETEAFF
TRBJ2-1,TRBD2,TRBV7-2,.,18,TGTGCCAGCAGCACAGCGGCTACTGGACTAGCGGGAGGGAGTGAGCAGTTCTTC,CASSTAATGLAGGSEQFF
TRBJ2-7,.,TRBV13,few,13,TGTGCCAGCAGCCTTGGGTCCGCCGGGGAGCAGTACTTC,CASSLGSAGEQYF
TRBJ1-2,TRBD1,TRBV11-2,.,15,TGTGCCAGCAGCCACGGACAGGGCCCCCTCTATGGCTACACCTTC,CASSHGQGPLYGYTF
TRBJ1-1,TRBD1,TRBV7-3,.,15,TGTGCCAGCAGCTCGGACAGGGGATACCCTGCTGAAGCTTTCTTT,CASSSDRGYPAEAFF
TRBJ2-3,TRBD2,TRBV9,.,16,TGTGCCAGCAGCGACTTTAGCGGGGGGCACACAGATACGCAGTATTTT,CASSDFSGGHTDTQYF
TRBJ2-4,TRBD1,TRBV7-2,.,13,TGTGCCAGCAGCAAAGACAGGGGGGACATTCAGTACTTC,CASSKDRGDIQYF
TRBJ2-7,.,TRBV6-5,.,14,TGTGCCAGCAGTTACTCCAGGGTTACCTACGAGCAGTACTTC,CASSYSRVTYEQYF
TRBJ2-1,.,TRBV28,once,14,TGTGCCAGCAGTTACAGGGTGAAGTACAATGAGCAGTTCTTC,CASSYRVKYNEQFF
TRBJ2-3,.,TRBV7-3,.,13,TGTGCCAGCAGCTTAGCCCCCGAGGATACGCAGTATTTT,CASSLAPEDTQYF
TRBJ2-7,.,TRBV5-5,.,14,TGTGCCAGCAGCTTGTTACAGAATACGTACGAGCAGTACTTC,CASSLLQNTYEQYF
TRBJ2-3,TRBD2,TRBV7-2,.,15,TGTGCCAGCAGGCAACTAGCGTCCTACACAGATACGCAGTATTTT,CASRQLASYTDTQYF
TRBJ1-5,TRBD1,TRBV19,.,17,TGTGCCAGTAGTATAGTTACGGGCAGGGGGGCCAATCAGCCCCAGCATTTT,CASSIVTGRGANQPQHF
TRBJ2-1,TRBD2,TRBV13,.,17,TGTGCCAGCAGCTTAGACCCGAGCGGGAGCTCCTACTCGAAGCAGTTCTTC,CASSLDPSGSSYSKQFF
TRBJ2-7,TRBD1,TRBV27,.,17,TGTGCCAGCAGTTTACGACGTCCGGGACAGGGGATCTACGAGCAGTACTTC,CASSLRRPGQGIYEQYF
TRBJ2-2,.,TRBV18,.,18,TGTGCCAGCTCACCCCTCGCAAGACGACAGGCGAACACCGGGGAGCTGTTTTTT,CASSPLARRQANTGELFF
TRBJ1-2,.,TRBV5-1,.,13,TGCGCCAGCAGCTTGGCGGTTGACTATGGCTACACCTTC,CASSLAVDYGYTF
TRBJ1-2,.,TRBV3-1/TRBV3-2,few,15,TGTGCCAGCAGCCCAAGACAGGAGGTTAACTATGGCTACACCTTC,CASSPRQEVNYGYTF
TRBJ1-3,TRBD1,TRBV30,.,15,TGTGCCTGGAGTTTCGACAGGGGAGCTGGAAACACCATATATTTT,CAWSFDRGAGNTIYF
TRBJ2-2,.,TRBV19,.,14,TGTGCCAGTAGGACAGACGCGAACACCGGGGAGCTGTTTTTT,CASRTDANTGELFF
TRBJ1-2,.,TRBV4-2,.,18,TGTGCCAGCAGCCAAGATAATCAGCGGGGCAGGGGAGACTATGGCTACACCTTC,CASSQDNQRGRGDYGYTF
TRBJ1-3,TRBD1,TRBV7-2,.,17,TGTGCCAGCAGCTTTGGCACGACAGGGTACTCTGGAAACACCATATATTTT,CASSFGTTGYSGNTIYF
TRBJ2-7,TRBD2,TRBV28,.,16,TGTGCCAGCAGTCTCTACAGGATAGCGGGAATCTCCGAGCAGTACTTC,CASSLYRIAGISEQYF
TRBJ2-5,TRBD1,TRBV10-3,.,13,TGTGCCATCACGGGGACAGCCCAAGAGACCCAGTACTTC,CAITGTAQETQYF
TRBJ2-3,.,TRBV6-5,.,14,TGTGCCAGCAGGTTTGGAGATCCTACAGATACGCAGTATTTT,CASRFGDPTDTQYF
TRBJ1-5,.,TRBV28,once,16,TGTGCCAGCAGCCCAAGGAGGTGGGCCGGCAATCAGCCCCAGCATTTT,CASSPRRWAGNQPQHF
TRBJ2-1,TRBD2,TRBV12-3/TRBV12-4,.,13,TGTGCCAGCAGTTTAGGGGGACTATATGAGCAGTTCTTC,CASSLGGLYEQFF
TRBJ2-7,.,TRBV2,.,16,TGTGCCAGCAGTGAAAGTCCGACGCGGGACTCCTACGAGCAGTACTTC,CASSESPTRDSYEQYF
TRBJ2-1,TRBD2,TRBV9,.,15,TGTGCCAGCAGCGCCTCGGGACTAGCGGGGGTTGAGCAGTTCTTC,CASSASGLAGVEQFF
TRBJ1-1,TRBD1,TRBV6-1,.,14,TGTGCCAGCAGTGAGTCACAGGGGACTCTTGAAGCTTTCTTT,CASSESQGTLEAFF
TRBJ1-2,.,TRBV29-1,.,15,TGCAGCGTTGATGGGCAGGGTTGGATTGGATATGGCTACACCTTC,CSVDGQGWIGYGYTF
TRBJ2-5,.,TRBV10-3,.,13,TGTGCCACGCAACTAGAGCTCCAAGAGACCCAGTACTTC,CATQLELQETQYF
TRBJ2-2,.,TRBV11-1,few,14,TGTGCCAGCAGCTTAGCCCGGGACACCGGGGAGCTGTTTTTT,CASSLARDTGELFF
TRBJ2-7,TRBD2,TRBV13,.,17,TGTGCCAGCAGCTCCGCAGCGGGAGGTCGCGACTCCTACGAGCAGTACTTC,CASSSAAGGRDSYEQYF